Described below is a single TCR beta chain sequence and its context. Sequence at one end of the junction differs from germline and may be a read error. The data belong to a study of OX40 agonist ivuxolimab in advanced cancers. Method: immunoSEQ multiplex PCR; TCRdb's copy keeps in-frame clones and lacks some. The repertoire has some 100,000 clones, approximately 90% of them found once; the top ten carry 0.79%. The sequence came from an adult with an advanced solid tumor such as melanoma, head and neck, liver or kidney cancer. The material sequenced was CD4+ or CD8+ T cells sorted from blood, taken in a trial of the OX40 agonist ivuxolimab.

This chain's CDR3 is CSVVTPRVGAQSVF. In DNA form, the CDR3 reads TGCAGCGTCGTTACCCCCCGGGTAGGGGCCCAGTCGGTCTTC. The chain joins TRBV29-1 to TRBJ2-1; the D gene is possibly TRBD1 (5 bases). The CDR3 extends over 14 amino acids. CDR1 and CDR2 from the germline V gene are SQVTM and ANQGSEA.